The sequence of this TCR beta chain was determined in a study of T cell changes during pregnancy in multiple sclerosis. CDR1 is SGHNT, CDR2 YYREEE, per germline (reference sequence). This CDR3 contains 13 residues. Deletions cut 2 bases from V and 4 bases from J, with 8 bases between. Measured with immunoSEQ multiplex PCR; TCRdb has only the in-frame clones, and not every one. The repertoire holds 89,000 or so clones, about 90% seen once, with approximately 3.3% in the top ten. The genes are TRBV5-4 and TRBJ2-3; unclear D gene. The sample in question was PBMCs, obtained in the first trimester of pregnancy. The sequence derives from a female donor in good health, serving as a control in a pregnancy study. Some clones in this sample may be carry-over from other donors' samples. For the CDR3, the DNA is TGTGCCAGCAGCTTTAGTCACGCAGATACGCAGTATTTT. Protein sequence: CASSFSHADTQYF.